The 3 T cell receptor beta chains given below trace back to one sample, sequenced in a study of blood T cell repertoires in COVID-19. Clones were sequenced by immunoSEQ multiplex PCR, and TCRdb holds only the in-frame ones, with some missing. Of roughly 330,000 clones listed, 65% to 85% are singletons. The sample consisted of peripheral blood. The receptors were sampled from a woman between 50 and 59 years old with acute or convalescent COVID-19.

The genes are TRBV7-2 and TRBJ2-3, with 14 nucleotides matching TRBD2. The junction had 5 bases not matched to a gene; V was cut back by 3 bases and J by 3 bases. CDR3 length: 17 amino acids. Germline loops: CDR1 SGHTA, CDR2 FQGNSA. Here the CDR3 DNA reads TGTGCCAGCAGCTTGTCGGGACTAGCGGGAGTTACAGATACGCAGTATTTT. The encoded protein is CASSLSGLAGVTDTQYF.

This chain joins TRBV7-2 and TRBJ2-3, with D perhaps matching TRBD2 (7 bases). Germline CDR1 SGHTA, CDR2 FQGNSA. Trimming stripped 6 bases from V and 3 bases from J, with 13 bases between. The CDR3 length is 14 residues. Here the CDR3 reads CASRRGGGTDTQYF. In DNA, the CDR3 is TGTGCCAGCAGGAGAGGGGGAGGGACAGATACGCAGTATTTT.

In DNA, the CDR3 is TGTGCCAGCAGCCTAAAAGTTTCCGGGACTAGCGGCGAGACCCAGTACTTC. It translates to CASSLKVSGTSGETQYF. The gene calls are TRBV5-4 and TRBJ2-5, with 11 bases fitting TRBD2. There are 17 residues in the CDR3. Germline CDR1 and CDR2: SGHNT and YYREEE (reference sequence). J was trimmed by 5 bases and V by 4 bases; bases with no gene match: 13.